These 14 T cell receptor beta chains came from one sample sequenced in a study of cytomegalovirus exposure and HLA in healthy donors (dated by TCRdb to 2017 to 2019). Libraries were prepared through the immunoSEQ multiplex PCR assay. For the multiplex PCR, a mixture combining 60 forward primers for TCR Vbeta segments and 13 reverse primers for TCR Jbeta segments was used. The clones in this table, taken by TCRdb from immuneACCESS, are in-frame only. Not every clone is retained; where verified, under half of the shortfall comes from an unresolved V gene, and the cause of the rest is unknown. The sample table holds roughly 100,000 clones, of which 10% to 15% were seen once. Of the sample, around 15% falls within the top ten clones. The specimen was PBMCs. Source of these receptors: a man between 35 and 55 years old in good health and CMV-seropositive.

This clone was counted a few times. CDR3 protein: CASSLVWGLAGTTQYF. The CDR3 region has the DNA TGTGCCAGCAGCTTAGTGTGGGGACTAGCGGGAACTACGCAGTATTTT. The chain combines TRBV11-2 with TRBJ2-3; TRBD2 matches 13 bases. This CDR3 is built from 16 residues. V gave up 1 base and J gave up 8 bases; unmatched junction bases: 6. The germline CDR1 and CDR2 sequences are SGHAT and FQNNGV.

This clone was observed a handful of times. The V gene is TRBV7-9, the J gene TRBJ1-1, with 8 bases identical to TRBD1. J lost 0 bases, V lost 4 bases, and 1 base had no gene match. The CDR3 extends over 14 amino acids. Germline V CDR1 and CDR2: SEHNR, FQNEAQ (reference sequence). DNA of the CDR3: TGTGCCAGCAGCTGGACAGGGCTGAACACTGAAGCTTTCTTT. It encodes CASSWTGLNTEAFF.

The DNA for the CDR3 is TGCGCCAGCAGCTGGACAGTGAGCGTCCCTGGGGGGGAAGCTGAAGCTTTCTTT. It encodes CASSWTVSVPGGEAEAFF. The chain has TRBV5-1 and TRBJ1-1; D perhaps matches TRBD1 (6 bases). CDR3 size: 18 residues. Germline V gene data show CDR1 as SGHRS and CDR2 as YFSETQ. Trimming shortened V by 3 bases and J by 6 bases, and 27 bases separated the two germline ends.

This clone was recorded a few times. The chain combines TRBV2 with TRBJ2-5; D is possibly TRBD2 (6 bases). The CDR3 runs to 13 residues. Germline values: CDR1 SNHLY, CDR2 FYNNEI. V shed 5 bases and J shed 0 bases, with 7 bases lying between them. CDR3 sequence reads: CASSRDYQETQYF. The DNA of the CDR3 is TGTGCCAGCAGTCGGGACTACCAAGAGACCCAGTACTTC.

The rearrangement joins TRBV7-9 to TRBJ2-3, with 8 bases fitting TRBD1. Unmatched junction bases numbered 6, after V lost 4 bases and J lost 3 bases. The CDR3 sequence is 15 residues long. Germline CDR1 reads SEHNR; CDR2 reads FQNEAQ (reference sequence). The CDR3: CASSSRQGKTDTQYF. The CDR3 nucleotides are TGTGCCAGCAGCTCCCGACAGGGGAAGACAGATACGCAGTATTTT.

This clone was seen only a few times. This chain joins TRBV2 and TRBJ1-4; D uncertain. With 0 bases removed from V and 0 bases from J, the gap between germline ends came to 8 bases. This CDR3 is built from 16 residues. CDR1 and CDR2 (germline): SNHLY, FYNNEI. CDR3: CASSEAHLSTNEKLFF. The CDR3 coding sequence is TGTGCCAGCAGTGAAGCACATCTGTCAACTAATGAAAAACTGTTTTTT.

This clone was observed a handful of times. The CDR3: CATSIGTDTDTQYF. CDR3 bases: TGTGCCACCAGCATCGGGACTGATACAGATACGCAGTATTTT. The J gene is TRBJ2-3, the V gene TRBV15; tentatively, D is TRBD2 (6 bases). The CDR3 spans 14 residues. Germline CDR1 and CDR2: LNHNV and YYDKDF (reference sequence). V dropped 4 bases and J dropped 3 bases, with 11 bases sitting between them. Based on the CDR3 plus reference TRBV15 and TRBJ2-3, the full variable domain is DAMVIQNPRYQVTQFGKPVTLSCSQTLNHNVMYWYQQKSSQAPKLLFHYYDKDFNNEADTPDNFQSRRPNTSFCFLDIRSPGLGDTAMYLCATSIGTDTDTQYFGPGTRLTVL.

V and J are TRBV19 and TRBJ1-4; D is possibly TRBD1 (5 bases). Trimming pared 2 bases from V and 7 bases from J, leaving 8 bases between. This CDR3 is 13 amino acids long. Per germline, CDR1 LNHDA and CDR2 SQIVND (reference sequence). The CDR3 spells CASSIQGAEKLFF. CDR3 DNA: TGTGCCAGTAGTATACAAGGGGCTGAAAAACTGTTTTTT. Full variable domain (remainder filled in from reference TRBV19 and TRBJ1-4): DGGITQSPKYLFRKEGQNVTLSCEQNLNHDAMYWYRQDPGQGLRLIYYSQIVNDFQKGDIAEGYSVSREKKESFPLTVTSAQKNPTAFYLCASSIQGAEKLFFGSGTQLSVL.

The gene calls are TRBV27 and TRBJ2-7; D perhaps matches TRBD1 (6 bases). In germline, CDR1 is MNHEY, CDR2 SMNVEV (reference sequence). This CDR3 comprises 12 residues. Trimming pared 6 bases from V and 7 bases from J, leaving 13 bases between. The CDR3 DNA sequence: TGTGCCAGCAGCCTCAGGGGTGGGGAGCAGTACTTC. Its protein is CASSLRGGEQYF.

As regards this clone: This same CDR3 is encoded by further DNA sequences in the sample. The chain combines TRBV5-1 with TRBJ1-4; D unclear. The CDR3 is made up of 13 amino acids. V lost 5 bases to trimming and J lost 12 bases, with 17 bases between them. Germline CDR1 and CDR2: SGHRS and YFSETQ. DNA of the CDR3: TGCGCCAGCAGACCGTCAAAGGAGACGGAACTGTTTTTT. Its translation is CASRPSKETELFF.

This chain uses TRBV7-9 with TRBJ2-5; the match to TRBD2 covers 8 bases. Per germline, CDR1 SEHNR and CDR2 FQNEAQ (reference sequence). Germline trimming cut 5 bases from V and 5 bases from J; bases unmatched to any gene: 7. This CDR3 region has 14 residues. The CDR3 spells CASSAGLARETQYF. The CDR3 DNA follows: TGTGCCAGCAGCGCCGGACTAGCTCGGGAGACCCAGTACTTC.

This clone has more than one count but fewer than ten. The genes are TRBV19 and TRBJ2-1; D is unclear. In germline, CDR1 is LNHDA, CDR2 SQIVND (reference sequence). V was clipped by 3 bases and J by 1 base, with 7 bases between them. The CDR3 covers 14 residues. This chain's CDR3 is CASSMAGSYNEQFF. The CDR3 DNA follows: TGTGCCAGTAGTATGGCAGGATCCTACAATGAGCAGTTCTTC. The full variable domain, its missing parts supplied by reference TRBV19 and TRBJ2-1, is DGGITQSPKYLFRKEGQNVTLSCEQNLNHDAMYWYRQDPGQGLRLIYYSQIVNDFQKGDIAEGYSVSREKKESFPLTVTSAQKNPTAFYLCASSMAGSYNEQFFGPGTRLTVL.

This chain links TRBV29-1 with TRBJ2-3; D might be TRBD1 (5 bases). This CDR3 has 15 amino acids. Germline-derived CDR1 and CDR2 are SQVTM and ANQGSEA. V gave up 3 bases and J gave up 2 bases, with 15 bases separating them. This CDR3 reads CSVDRGDSSTDTQYF. The DNA for the CDR3 is TGCAGCGTTGATAGGGGTGACAGTTCCACAGATACGCAGTATTTT.

Only a few counts were recorded for this clone. CDR3 region: CSVARQGSGNYGYTF. Written as DNA, the CDR3 is TGCAGCGTCGCCCGACAGGGCTCAGGCAACTATGGCTACACCTTC. This sequence joins TRBV29-1 and TRBJ1-2, with 7 bases that match TRBD1. Looked up from germline, CDR1 is SQVTM and CDR2 is ANQGSEA. V lost 6 bases, J lost 2 bases, and 12 bases stayed unmatched. The CDR3 loop spans 15 amino acids.